What follows is one TCR beta chain and its context. The target antigen is unknown. TCRdb's table, derived via immunoSEQ multiplex PCR, lists solely in-frame clones and lacks some. Counted here are about 81,000 clones, approximately 90% occurring once; the ten biggest clones make up more than 0.45%. This record comes from a study of OX40 agonist ivuxolimab in advanced cancers. Study-level information: Prior therapy, whether anti-PD-1, anti-PD-L1 or anti-CTLA-4, was allowed, and less than 45% had some. Three patients got partial responses; one had hepatocellular carcinoma and two had cutaneous melanoma. Notes on the study in general: Several nonresponders also turned out to have low normalized T-cell clonal expansion. Partial responders at 0.1-3.0 mg/kg had among the lowest clonal expansion.

J gave up 8 bases and V 8 bases, and 0 bases lay outside the gene matches. This CDR3 contains 9 residues. The germline CDR1 and CDR2 sequences are SQVTM and ANQGSEA. This receptor was obtained from an adult with an advanced solid tumor such as melanoma, head and neck, liver or kidney cancer. The V gene is TRBV29-1, the J gene TRBJ2-1; TRBD1 matches 7 bases. The specimen was CD4+ or CD8+ T cells sorted from blood, collected in a trial of the OX40 agonist ivuxolimab. CDR3 nucleotide sequence: TGCAGCCAGGGGGATGAGCAGTTCTTC. Translated: CSQGDEQFF.